This TCR beta chain emerged from a study of cytomegalovirus exposure and HLA in healthy donors. Study results and limitations: Trimming of TCR beta V- and J-genes showed a link, identified in a later analysis, to a missense DCLRE1C variant.

13 Jbeta primers and 60 Vbeta primers were used for the PCR. Data came from immunoSEQ multiplex PCR; TCRdb stores just in-frame clones and leaves some out. This repertoire shows some 200,000 clones, less than 85% found once; its top ten account for about 0.63%. To note about this clone: The antigen remains undetermined.

The germline V gene has CDR1 MGHRA and CDR2 YSYEKL. With V trimmed by 4 bases and J by 0 bases, 5 bases remained unmatched. The CDR3 covers 16 residues. Sequencing was done on a sample of PBMCs. The chain recombines TRBV4-1 with TRBJ2-1, with 8 bases that match TRBD2. The TCR originated in a young man in good health and CMV-seronegative. The CDR3 sequence: CASSPVAGTSYNEQFF. In DNA form, the CDR3 reads TGCGCCAGCAGCCCTGTAGCGGGAACCTCCTACAATGAGCAGTTCTTC.